Following are 9 T cell receptor beta chains from one sample sequenced in a study of blood T cell repertoires in COVID-19. Sequencing was performed with immunoSEQ multiplex PCR; in TCRdb, only in-frame clones are kept and a portion is missing. The sample consists of 130,000 to 150,000 clones, about nine tenths of them appearing once. Sequenced input: peripheral blood. These receptors came from a human donor in a cohort sampled during active COVID-19.

V usage is TRBV10-3 and J usage is TRBJ1-6; D ambiguous. V was shortened by 2 bases and J by 4 bases, with 6 bases between the two germline ends. The CDR3 consists of 14 residues. The germline V gene encodes CDR1 ENHRY and CDR2 SYGVKD. The DNA of the CDR3 is TGTGCCATCAGTGAGGCGTTGTATAATTCACCCCTCCACTTT. It is translated as CAISEALYNSPLHF.

Worth noting for this clone: This CDR3 is also generated by other DNA sequences in the sample. The V gene is TRBV7-3, the J gene TRBJ2-5, with 7 bases matching TRBD2. Looked up from germline, CDR1 is SGHTA and CDR2 is FQGTGA. This CDR3 has 13 residues. V lost 0 bases and J lost 5; bases outside the gene matches: 0. The CDR3 nucleotides read TGTGCCAGCAGCTTAACGGGAGGGGAGACCCAGTACTTC. Its protein product is CASSLTGGETQYF.

V gene TRBV3-1 (or the pseudogene TRBV3-2) combines with J gene TRBJ1-6; unclear D gene. The V gene lost 2 bases and the J gene lost 9 bases, with 11 bases spanning the gap. This CDR3 comprises 14 residues. Germline assignment: CDR1 LGHDT and CDR2 YNNKEL (reference sequence). CDR3 amino acids: CASSQRARVSPLHF. The CDR3, as DNA: TGTGCCAGCAGCCAAAGGGCGCGGGTTTCACCCCTCCACTTT.

The DNA of the CDR3 is TGTGCCAGCAAAACCCAGGGTCAGCCCCAGCATTTT. Translation: CASKTQGQPQHF. The chain combines TRBV6-5 with TRBJ1-5; a weak D match, TRBD1 (5 bases). The CDR3 spans 12 residues. CDR1 and CDR2 (germline): MNHEY, SVGAGI. V was clipped by 7 bases and J by 6 bases, with 10 bases between them.

This clone was picked up one time. This rearrangement joins TRBV4-3 to TRBJ1-2; D might be TRBD1 (5 bases). V shed 2 bases and J shed 4 bases, with 8 bases lying between them. Per the germline V gene, CDR1 is LGHNA and CDR2 is YSLEER. The CDR3 length is 13 residues. Here the CDR3 DNA reads TGCGCCAGCAGCCAACGGGGGGGCTATGGCTACACCTTC. It is translated as CASSQRGGYGYTF.

This clone has just one count. V usage is TRBV9 and J usage is TRBJ2-3; possibly TRBD1 for D (7 bases). Between the trimmed V and J ends, which lost 0 bases and 8 bases, there was a span of 19 bases. Germline-derived CDR1 and CDR2 are SGDLS and YYNGEE. This CDR3 has 16 residues. This CDR3 reads CASSVGTGEWGATQYF. The CDR3 nucleotides are TGTGCCAGCAGCGTAGGCACAGGGGAGTGGGGGGCTACGCAGTATTTT.

As concerns this clone: At one end the junction does not follow the germline gene, possibly because of a read error. V is TRBV10-3 and J is TRBJ1-2, with 9 bases fitting TRBD1. CDR3 length equals 15 residues. The germline V gene encodes CDR1 ENHRY and CDR2 SYGVKD. DNA of the CDR3: TGTGCCATCAGTGAGCCTGGGACAGGGATCTATGGCCACACCTTC. It translates to CAISEPGTGIYGHTF.

This clone has a handful of counts. This chain connects TRBV7-8 to TRBJ1-5; D remains unclear. Deletions cut 1 base from V and 5 bases from J, with 6 bases between. Germline-derived CDR1 and CDR2 are SGHVS and FQNEAQ. The CDR3 runs 13 residues. CDR3 sequence reads: CASSLGRDQPQHF. For the CDR3, the DNA is TGTGCCAGCAGCTTAGGGAGGGATCAGCCCCAGCATTTT.

The V gene is TRBV19, the J gene TRBJ1-2; maybe TRBD1 (6 bases). CDR1 is LNHDA, CDR2 SQIVND, per germline (reference sequence). Trimming took 6 bases from V and 4 from J, leaving 12 bases between them. The CDR3 length is 13 residues. The CDR3 loop is CASSRGPLYGYTF. CDR3 in DNA: TGTGCCAGTAGCAGGGGACCCCTCTATGGCTACACCTTC.